The clone carrying this T cell receptor beta chain was found many times. The antigen is not known. Amplified TCR beta CDR3 regions came from RNA transcripts. Initially, a first-round RT-PCR of the TCR CDR3 employed the HTBI primer set. TCRdb used MiXCR to reprocess the multiplex PCR reads, holding one entry per CDR3 protein. The sample yields some 620,000 distinct CDR3 sequences, roughly 16% seen once. This record comes from a study of T cells in Graves' hyperthyroidism and ophthalmopathy. Study information: Peripheral blood was obtained at initial diagnosis, preceding any treatment. Study-wide results and caveats: The model predicted ophthalmopathy a median approximately 6.3 months before onset.

Looked up from germline, CDR1 is DFQATT and CDR2 is SNEGSKA (reference sequence). This CDR3 is 9 amino acids long. V was cut by 6 bases and J by 7 bases, with 5 bases left in between. Graves' hyperthyroidism was deemed stable absent ophthalmopathy progression within 18 months. Fresh 10 ml peripheral blood yielded PBMCs. This TCR was sampled from a woman younger than 45 with Graves' hyperthyroidism. Sequenced sample: blood. This rearrangement joins TRBV20-1 to TRBJ2-3; D remains unclear. The CDR3 DNA follows: TGCAGTGCCAGTAATACGCAGTATTTT. It specifies CSASNTQYF.